Listed here are 18 T cell receptor beta chains from one sample, sequenced in a study of T cell responses to AZD1222 COVID-19 vaccine. Some clones are missing from TCRdb's copy, which holds only in-frame ones; the method was immunoSEQ multiplex PCR. This sample carries 90,000 to 100,000 clones, approximately 84% of them seen once, and the ten largest clones take approximately 14%. Specimen: peripheral blood, collected 28 days after the second AZD1222 dose. These receptors came from an adult who received the AZD1222 COVID-19 vaccine.

V gene TRBV3-1 (or the pseudogene TRBV3-2) combines with J gene TRBJ2-7; TRBD2 agrees at 7 bases. Germline V gene sequence: CDR1 LGHDT, CDR2 YNNKEL (reference sequence). V was clipped by 1 base and J by 3 bases; unmatched bases: 9. This CDR3 has 16 amino acids. The CDR3 is CASSQALGLLVYEQYF. In DNA, the CDR3 is TGTGCCAGCAGCCAAGCGCTGGGACTACTCGTCTACGAGCAGTACTTC.

The chain links TRBV2 to TRBJ2-1; 8 nucleotides agree with TRBD2. CDR1 and CDR2 from the germline V gene are SNHLY and FYNNEI. The CDR3 consists of 14 residues. V shed 8 bases and J 5 bases; nucleotides not matched to a gene: 8. Written as DNA, the CDR3 is TGTGCCAGCTTATCAGCGGGAGAAAACAATGAGCAGTTCTTC. Amino acids: CASLSAGENNEQFF.

The chain is built from TRBV11-3 and TRBJ2-5; D gene unclear. This CDR3 spans 12 amino acids. Germline V gene data show CDR1 as SGHNT and CDR2 as YENEEA. Trimming stripped 1 base from V and 4 bases from J, with 4 bases between. The CDR3 sequence is CASSLGSETQYF. The CDR3 nucleotides read TGTGCCAGCAGCTTAGGGTCAGAGACCCAGTACTTC.

The chain links TRBV5-1 to TRBJ2-7, with unresolved D. There are 15 residues in the CDR3. V lost 0 bases and J 0 bases, leaving 10 bases between the germline ends. Looked up from germline, CDR1 is SGHRS and CDR2 is YFSETQ. CDR3 loop: CASSLGQTSSYEQYF. In nucleotides, the CDR3 is TGCGCCAGCAGCTTGGGGCAGACGAGCTCCTACGAGCAGTACTTC.

This clone has just one count. The chain couples TRBV6-5 to TRBJ2-7; D unresolved. The V end lost 7 bases, the J end lost 5 bases, and 12 bases lay between the germline ends. The CDR3 spans 12 residues. Germline values: CDR1 MNHEY, CDR2 SVGAGI. The CDR3 is CASTTATDEQYF. Here the CDR3 DNA reads TGTGCCAGCACTACCGCGACGGACGAGCAGTACTTC.

This sequence joins TRBV19 and TRBJ2-7, with 8 bases lining up with TRBD1. V gave up 5 bases and J gave up 1 base; unmatched junction bases: 7. The length of the CDR3 is 15 residues. Germline V lookup: CDR1 LNHDA, CDR2 SQIVND (reference sequence). The CDR3 spells CASSPGQGASYEQYF. The CDR3 coding sequence is TGTGCCAGTAGTCCAGGACAGGGAGCGTCCTACGAGCAGTACTTC.

This chain connects TRBV9 to TRBJ2-3; 8 bases are a match to TRBD2. There are 15 residues in the CDR3. Per the germline V gene, CDR1 is SGDLS and CDR2 is YYNGEE. Losses at the gene ends were 0 bases for V and 3 bases for J; bases not matched to a gene: 3. This CDR3 reads CASSVDVAGTDTQYF. CDR3 bases: TGTGCCAGCAGCGTAGACGTAGCGGGAACAGATACGCAGTATTTT.

The chain has TRBV6-2 or TRBV6-3 and TRBJ2-1; the match to TRBD2 covers 7 bases. Germline V CDR1 and CDR2: MNHEY, SVGEGT. The ends lost 2 bases at V and 5 bases at J; junction bases unmatched: 9. This CDR3 region has 16 residues. The CDR3 spells CASSYPRGRVHNEQFF. CDR3 DNA sequence: TGTGCCAGCAGTTACCCAAGAGGGAGGGTACACAATGAGCAGTTCTTC.

The V call is TRBV10-1, the J call TRBJ2-5; 10 bases map to TRBD1. The trim removed 8 bases at V and 4 bases at J, leaving 7 bases unmatched. The CDR3 runs 14 residues. CDR1 is WNHNN and CDR2 is SYGVQD in the germline V gene (reference sequence). The CDR3 sequence is CASQDRGLRETQYF. CDR3 bases: TGCGCCAGCCAGGACAGGGGGTTGCGAGAGACCCAGTACTTC.

The V call is TRBV6-2 or TRBV6-3, the J call TRBJ1-2; D unresolved. This CDR3 contains 17 residues. Trimming left V 2 bases short and J 0 bases short, with 16 bases between. Germline CDR1 is MNHEY and CDR2 is SVGEGT. CDR3 region: CASSYLDVRSANYGYTF. Here the CDR3 DNA reads TGTGCCAGCAGTTACCTGGACGTCCGCTCAGCTAACTATGGCTACACCTTC.

The chain employs TRBV5-6 and TRBJ2-7, with 12 bases identical to TRBD2. The CDR3 spans 14 residues. V trimming: 3 bases; J trimming: 4 bases; junction bases outside the gene matches: 2. In germline, CDR1 is SGHDT, CDR2 YYEEEE. The DNA of the CDR3 is TGTGCCAGCAGCTCACTAGCGGGGGGTTACGAGCAGTACTTC. It translates to CASSSLAGGYEQYF.

The chain is built from TRBV7-2 and TRBJ2-2; a weak D match, TRBD1 (6 bases). Germline CDR1 and CDR2: SGHTA and FQGNSA. Trimming removed 2 bases from V and 8 bases from J, with 15 bases in between. The CDR3 length is 15 residues. In nucleotides, the CDR3 is TGTGCCAGCAGCTTATTACAGGGCGGCGAGGGGGAGCTGTTTTTT. This codes for CASSLLQGGEGELFF.

The V and J genes are TRBV7-9 and TRBJ2-5, with 9 bases lining up with TRBD2. The V gene end was trimmed by 3 bases and the J gene end by 4 bases; junction bases not matched to a gene: 9. Germline assignment: CDR1 SEHNR and CDR2 FQNEAQ (reference sequence). The CDR3 spans 16 residues. CDR3 coding DNA: TGTGCCAGCAGCTTGGGCGGAGCGGGAGGAGTAGAGACCCAGTACTTC. Amino acid sequence: CASSLGGAGGVETQYF. Variable domain in full (rest from reference TRBV7-9 and TRBJ2-5): DTGVSQNPRHKITKRGQNVTFRCDPISEHNRLYWYRQTLGQGPEFLTYFQNEAQLEKSRLLSDRFSAERPKGSFSTLEIQRTEQGDSAMYLCASSLGGAGGVETQYFGPGTRLLVL.

Here the CDR3 reads CASSPRTSGGPNTGELFF. DNA for the CDR3: TGCGCCAGCAGCCCGAGGACTAGCGGGGGACCTAACACCGGGGAGCTGTTTTTT. This rearrangement joins TRBV5-1 to TRBJ2-2; 13 bases are a match to TRBD2. The junction had 8 bases not matched to a gene; V was cut back by 4 bases and J by 2 bases. CDR3 size: 18 residues. Germline V CDR1 and CDR2: SGHRS, YFSETQ.

V usage is TRBV7-8 and J usage is TRBJ1-2; weak D call: TRBD1 (6 bases). The germline CDR1 and CDR2 sequences are SGHVS and FQNEAQ. The CDR3 totals 14 residues. Deletions cut 5 bases from V and 5 bases from J, with 15 bases between. The CDR3, as DNA: TGTGCCAGCAGCCCGCAAGAGGGGGGGTATGGCTACACCTTC. The encoded protein is CASSPQEGGYGYTF.

The chain combines TRBV7-9 with TRBJ2-7; 8 bases fit TRBD1. The V segment lost 0 bases and the J segment 6 bases; nucleotides outside the gene matches: 7. Germline loops: CDR1 SEHNR, CDR2 FQNEAQ (reference sequence). The CDR3 spans 15 residues. Written as DNA, the CDR3 is TGTGCCAGCAGCTTAGCGAGGACAGGGATCGGCGAGCAGTACTTC. Translation: CASSLARTGIGEQYF.

CDR3 bases: TGTGCCAGCGGCGTGCTCGAGGGACAGGGTAATAACGAGCAGTACTTC. Encoded protein: CASGVLEGQGNNEQYF. The chain couples TRBV28 to TRBJ2-7; TRBD1 aligns across 9 bases. V shed 8 bases and J 5 bases; nucleotides not matched to a gene: 16. Germline V gene lookup returns CDR1 MDHEN and CDR2 SYDVKM. The CDR3 has 16 residues.

This sequence joins TRBV18 and TRBJ2-7, with 8 bases fitting TRBD1. Germline V gives CDR1 KGHSH, CDR2 LQKENI. This CDR3 region has 13 residues. The ends lost 4 bases at V and 6 bases at J; junction bases unmatched: 5. The CDR3 here is CASSLETGAEQYF. CDR3 bases: TGTGCCAGCTCACTTGAGACAGGGGCCGAGCAGTACTTC.